This T cell receptor beta chain was recovered during a study of glioma-infiltrating T cells after dendritic cell vaccination. CDR3 size: 14 residues. With V trimmed by 3 bases and J by 9 bases, 7 bases remained unmatched. In germline, CDR1 is MNHEY, CDR2 SMNVEV (reference sequence). Input was roughly 2.2 ug genomic DNA, or all available if less. Some clones are missing from TCRdb's copy, which holds only in-frame ones; the method was immunoSEQ multiplex PCR. The sample lists tens of thousands of clones; around 90% were seen once. The specimen comprised blood, sampled before dendritic cell vaccination. V is TRBV27 and J is TRBJ2-1, with 8 bases identical to TRBD2. The receptor was isolated from a human donor with glioblastoma. The chain's CDR3 is CASSFTGGPGEQFF. In DNA, the CDR3 is TGTGCCAGCAGTTTTACGGGGGGGCCGGGTGAGCAGTTCTTC.